The 30 T cell receptor beta chains below come from one sample, sequenced in a study of Graves' ophthalmopathy and Graves' hyperthyroidism. The TCR beta CDR3 regions underwent amplification from RNA transcripts. First-round RT-PCR employed HTBI primers, with a second-round multiplex PCR after it. A single record per CDR3 protein comes from TCRdb applying MiXCR to the multiplex PCR reads. Among 300,000 to 500,000 distinct CDR3 sequences listed, over 15% were seen once. The sample taken for sequencing was peripheral blood. Receptors were obtained from a young woman with stable Graves' hyperthyroidism.

There are many counts of this clonotype. This chain uses TRBV11-2 with TRBJ2-2, with D tentatively TRBD2 (7 bases). The germline V and J ends were trimmed by 7 bases and 4 bases, with 16 bases remaining between them. This CDR3 comprises 15 residues. CDR1 and CDR2 (germline): SGHAT, FQNNGV. The DNA for the CDR3 is TGTGCCAGCACCGAGTTTCGGGGGGCCACCGGGGAGCTGTTTTTT. As protein: CASTEFRGATGELFF.

Many counts were recorded for this clonotype. The CDR3 DNA follows: TGTGCCAGCAGTTCAGGGACCGGACGGAGGGCCCAGTACTTC. This sequence encodes CASSSGTGRRAQYF. The rearrangement joins TRBV6-5 to TRBJ2-5; D may be TRBD2 (6 bases). Germline V gene sequence: CDR1 MNHEY, CDR2 SVGAGI. V dropped 4 bases and J dropped 9 bases, with 18 bases sitting between them. The CDR3 runs to 14 residues.

The table lists this clonotype with many counts. This chain links TRBV12-3 or TRBV12-4 with TRBJ1-2; D is perhaps TRBD1 (5 bases). The CDR3 runs to 13 residues. V lost 6 bases and J 4 bases, leaving 12 bases between the germline ends. The CDR3 sequence: CASRGGVTYGYTF. DNA of the CDR3: TGTGCCAGCAGGGGAGGGGTGACCTATGGCTACACCTTC.

This clonotype was recorded at least ten times. This chain joins TRBV10-3 and TRBJ1-1; a possible D gene is TRBD1 (5 bases). CDR1 is ENHRY, CDR2 SYGVKD, per germline. V gave up 7 bases and J gave up 1 base, with 13 bases separating them. CDR3 length: 14 residues. CDR3 nucleotides: TGTGCCATCACCGCCTCTACAGGGAACACTGAAGCTTTCTTT. This codes for CAITASTGNTEAFF.

The table lists this clonotype with many counts. The V call is TRBV6-1, the J call TRBJ2-7, with 8 positions matching TRBD2. The length of the CDR3 is 17 residues. Germline assignment: CDR1 MNHNS and CDR2 SASEGT. Trimming removed 0 bases from V and 0 bases from J; junction bases left unmatched: 7. The CDR3 region has the DNA TGTGCCAGCAGTGAAGCGCTCGGTAGCGGGGTCTCCTACGAGCAGTACTTC. Translated, it gives CASSEALGSGVSYEQYF.

This clonotype was counted ten times or more. The V call is TRBV12-3 or TRBV12-4, the J call TRBJ1-2; D might be TRBD1 (6 bases). This CDR3 is built from 13 residues. V was clipped by 6 bases and J by 6 bases, with 14 bases between them. The CDR3 here is CASSLNGQNGYTF. The CDR3 bases are TGTGCCAGCAGCCTCAACGGACAGAATGGCTACACCTTC.

This clonotype was counted ten times or more. J is TRBJ1-1 and V is TRBV6-5; 9 bases fit TRBD1. This CDR3 is built from 14 residues. Per germline, CDR1 MNHEY and CDR2 SVGAGI. The ends lost 2 bases at V and 6 bases at J; junction bases unmatched: 4. CDR3 DNA: TGTGCCAGCAGTTACCTCACAGGGGGCGCTGAAGCTTTCTTT. It is translated as CASSYLTGGAEAFF.

In this sample, this clonotype turned up many times. The chain employs TRBV12-3 or TRBV12-4 and TRBJ1-2; D remains unclear. V gave up 1 base and J gave up 0 bases, with 9 bases separating them. The CDR3 runs 15 residues. The CDR3 DNA reads as TGTGCCAGCAGTTTAGGGCGGCCAGCTAACTATGGCTACACCTTC. Amino acid sequence: CASSLGRPANYGYTF.

In this sample, this clonotype turned up many times. One end of the junction varies from germline; a read error may be responsible. V is TRBV6-2 or TRBV6-3 and J is TRBJ1-1; D is possibly TRBD1 (6 bases). This CDR3 region has 14 residues. In germline, CDR1 is MNHEY, CDR2 SVGEGT. The CDR3 region is CPSSHSTGQREAFF. In DNA form, the CDR3 reads TGTCCCAGCAGTCACTCAACCGGACAGAGGGAAGCTTTCTTT.

There are many counts of this clonotype. The chain links TRBV24-1 to TRBJ1-1; TRBD1 matches at 10 bases. The CDR3 covers 15 residues. Germline lookup yields CDR1 KGHDR and CDR2 SFDVKD. J was trimmed by 4 bases and V by 9 bases; bases with no gene match: 10. The CDR3 nucleotides read TGTGCCACCGCTCCGGGACAGGGGCCTTCCACTGAAGCTTTCTTT. It yields the protein CATAPGQGPSTEAFF.

This clonotype was seen a handful of times. This clone may be a read error of a much larger clone one base away. This chain uses TRBV6-2 or TRBV6-3 with TRBJ2-5; the D gene is possibly TRBD2 (6 bases). Germline-derived CDR1 and CDR2 are MNHEY and SVGEGT. This CDR3 has 15 amino acids. This CDR3 reads CASSYFSGVQETQHF. In DNA, the CDR3 is TGTGCCAGCAGTTACTTCTCGGGGGTCCAAGAGACCCAGCACTTC.

With regard to this clonotype: A much bigger clone sits one base away, suggesting this may be a read error. The V call is TRBV14, the J call TRBJ2-5; D possibly corresponds to TRBD2 (6 bases). The CDR3 is 13 residues long. Germline loops: CDR1 SGHDN, CDR2 FVKESK. CDR3 region: CASSYGVRETEYF. DNA for the CDR3: TGTGCCAGCAGCTACGGGGTCCGGGAGACCGAGTACTTC. Together with reference TRBV14 and TRBJ2-5, the CDR3 gives the full variable domain: EAGVTQFPSHSVIEKGQTVTLRCDPISGHDNLYWYRRVMGKEIKFLLHFVKESKQDESGMPNNRFLAERTGGTYSTLKVQPAELEDSGVYFCASSYGVRETEYFGPGTRLLVL.

At least ten counts were recorded for this clonotype. The genes are TRBV5-5 and TRBJ1-2; possible D gene TRBD1, 5 bases. The CDR3 has 13 residues. Trimming pared 6 bases from V and 4 bases from J, leaving 13 bases between. Germline V gene sequence: CDR1 SGHKS, CDR2 YYEKEE (reference sequence). The DNA of the CDR3 is TGTGCCAGCACCCCTGGGACGGCCTATGGCTACACCTTC. Protein sequence: CASTPGTAYGYTF. Looking up the rest from reference TRBV5-5 and TRBJ1-2 gives the full variable domain: DAGVTQSPTHLIKTRGQQVTLRCSPISGHKSVSWYQQVLGQGPQFIFQYYEKEERGRGNFPDRFSARQFPNYSSELNVNALLLGDSALYLCASTPGTAYGYTFGSGTRLTVV.

This clonotype came up many times. V is TRBV6-2 or TRBV6-3 and J is TRBJ2-5; D might be TRBD1 (6 bases). The CDR3 extends over 14 amino acids. Germline V gives CDR1 MNHEY, CDR2 SVGEGT. Trimming took 6 bases from V and 2 from J, leaving 13 bases between them. The CDR3 protein is CASSQTGKQETQYF. The CDR3 region has the DNA TGTGCCAGCAGCCAGACAGGCAAACAAGAGACCCAGTACTTC.

This clonotype was picked up many times. The chain couples TRBV2 to TRBJ1-5, with TRBD1 as a possible D gene (6 bases). The CDR3 has 15 amino acids. The V and J ends lost 7 bases and 7 bases respectively, with 20 bases between them. CDR1 and CDR2 from the germline V gene are SNHLY and FYNNEI. This CDR3 is CASIVDRYPTQPQHF. The DNA for the CDR3 is TGTGCCAGCATCGTAGACAGGTACCCTACCCAGCCCCAGCATTTT.

The chain combines TRBV19 with TRBJ1-2, with D perhaps matching TRBD1 (5 bases). The CDR3 length is 14 residues. Per germline, CDR1 LNHDA and CDR2 SQIVND (reference sequence). V lost 1 base to trimming and J lost 4 bases, with 10 bases between them. CDR3 coding DNA: TGTGCCAGTAGTATAGGGGACCCCTTCTATGGCTACACCTTC. Translated, it gives CASSIGDPFYGYTF.

The V call is TRBV27, the J call TRBJ2-7, with D possibly TRBD1 on 5 matching bases. Trimming cost V 4 bases and J 1 base, with 17 bases left between them. The germline V gene has CDR1 MNHEY and CDR2 SMNVEV (reference sequence). This CDR3 comprises 16 residues. The CDR3 DNA reads TGTGCCAGCAGTTCCACGATCCCTTCAGGGTCCTACGAGCAGTACTTC. Its translation is CASSSTIPSGSYEQYF.

This clonotype has a count of ten or more. The DNA of the CDR3 is TGTGCCAGCAGCCAAGGTCACGGTTGGTACGAGCAGTACTTC. Encoded protein: CASSQGHGWYEQYF. The chain recombines TRBV14 with TRBJ2-7; no clear D. Germline lookup yields CDR1 SGHDN and CDR2 FVKESK. This CDR3 region has 14 residues. V gave up 1 base and J gave up 4 bases, with 11 bases separating them.

This clonotype was counted ten times or more. The J gene is TRBJ1-3, the V gene TRBV6-1; D is uncertain. The CDR3 totals 14 residues. With 6 bases removed from V and 3 bases from J, the gap between germline ends came to 12 bases. Per the germline V gene, CDR1 is MNHNS and CDR2 is SASEGT. The DNA for the CDR3 is TGTGCCAGCAGCTCAAGTGGGATTGGAAACACCATATATTTT. Protein: CASSSSGIGNTIYF.

This clonotype appeared many times. The gene calls are TRBV20-1 and TRBJ2-5; D is unresolved. Looked up from germline, CDR1 is DFQATT and CDR2 is SNEGSKA (reference sequence). The CDR3 is made up of 11 amino acids. The V and J ends lost 4 bases and 1 base respectively, with 4 bases between them. The CDR3 DNA reads as TGCAGTGCTACCCCCCAAGAGACCCAGTACTTC. It translates to CSATPQETQYF.

This clonotype was detected ten times or more. The chain couples TRBV6-1 to TRBJ1-1, with 7 bases identical to TRBD1. V was pared by 11 bases and J by 1 base, with 4 bases of the junction left unmatched. This CDR3 contains 12 residues. Germline loops: CDR1 MNHNS, CDR2 SASEGT. In DNA, the CDR3 is TGTGCCGTACAGGGGACGAACACTGAAGCTTTCTTT. It yields the protein CAVQGTNTEAFF.

This clonotype was observed at least ten times. This chain connects TRBV7-9 to TRBJ1-1, with unresolved D. V gave up 1 base and J gave up 0 bases, with 9 bases separating them. Germline CDR1 is SEHNR and CDR2 is FQNEAQ (reference sequence). The length of the CDR3 is 15 residues. CDR3 nucleotides: TGTGCCAGCAGCTTAGGTCCGGGAATGAACACTGAAGCTTTCTTT. This sequence encodes CASSLGPGMNTEAFF. Drawing the rest from reference TRBV7-9 and TRBJ1-1, the complete variable domain is DTGVSQNPRHKITKRGQNVTFRCDPISEHNRLYWYRQTLGQGPEFLTYFQNEAQLEKSRLLSDRFSAERPKGSFSTLEIQRTEQGDSAMYLCASSLGPGMNTEAFFGQGTRLTVV.

This clonotype was detected many times. J is TRBJ2-7 and V is TRBV10-3; D is undetermined. V dropped 5 bases and J dropped 2 bases, with 10 bases sitting between them. The CDR3 sequence is 13 residues long. CDR1 ENHRY and CDR2 SYGVKD come from the germline V gene. The CDR3 region has the DNA TGTGCCATCAGTCCGGACCGAACCTACGAGCAGTACTTC. Amino acids: CAISPDRTYEQYF.

CDR3 sequence reads: CASSRQLMNTEAFF. CDR3 nucleotides: TGTGCCAGCAGTCGGCAGCTAATGAACACTGAAGCTTTCTTT. The chain carries TRBV12-3 or TRBV12-4 and TRBJ1-1, with D unresolved. The CDR3 extends over 14 amino acids. The V end lost 5 bases, the J end lost 0 bases, and 10 bases lay between the germline ends.

This clonotype was recorded many times. A read error is likely, as this CDR3 ends without the conserved phenylalanine or tryptophan. V and J are TRBV6-2 or TRBV6-3 and TRBJ1-1; 7 bases line up with TRBD1. CDR3 length equals 12 residues. In germline, CDR1 is MNHEY, CDR2 SVGEGT. The CDR3 coding sequence is TGTGCCAGCAGACAGGGGAACACTGGAGCTTTCTCT. Translating gives CASRQGNTGAFS.

About this clonotype: This is likely a read error, given that the CDR3 carries no conserved phenylalanine or tryptophan at its end. The limits of the CDR3 on the DNA are not certain, so only TCRdb's listed CDR3 is given. V is TRBV10-3 and J is TRBJ1-2; the tabulated D call, TRBD1, remains unverified against the DNA. Per germline, CDR1 ENHRY and CDR2 SYGVKD. The CDR3 has 13 residues if both end residues are counted. The CDR3 spells CAISEGQNYGYRV.

At least ten counts were recorded for this clonotype. The chain joins TRBV12-5 to TRBJ2-5; 8 bases align to TRBD1. V dropped 5 bases and J dropped 2; count of bases not matched to a gene: 4. This CDR3 is built from 14 residues. CDR1 is LGHNT, CDR2 FRNRAP, per germline. CDR3 coding DNA: TGTGCTAGTGGTCCTACAGGGGGACAAGAGACCCAGTACTTC. It specifies CASGPTGGQETQYF.

This clonotype showed up many times. The chain uses TRBV29-1 and TRBJ1-1; 7 bases match TRBD1. With 6 bases clipped from V and 0 bases from J, the junction kept 10 bases outside the gene matches. This CDR3 is 15 amino acids long. In germline, CDR1 is SQVTM, CDR2 ANQGSEA. The CDR3 region has the DNA TGCAGCGTCAGTCGGGAGGGGGCCATGAACACTGAAGCTTTCTTT. Translating gives CSVSREGAMNTEAFF.

This clonotype was seen ten or more times. This chain links TRBV27 with TRBJ1-1, with TRBD1 as a possible D gene (6 bases). V lost 1 base and J lost 0, with 18 bases in between. Per the germline V gene, CDR1 is MNHEY and CDR2 is SMNVEV (reference sequence). The CDR3 totals 18 residues. The CDR3 sequence is CASSLWGGGTGVNTEAFF. CDR3 DNA: TGTGCCAGCAGTTTATGGGGAGGGGGTACGGGGGTGAACACTGAAGCTTTCTTT.

In nucleotides, the CDR3 is TGTGCCAGCAGTTCCCTCCTAGCGGGAGGGGAGACCCAGTACTTC. This gives the protein CASSSLLAGGETQYF. The chain recombines TRBV28 with TRBJ2-5; TRBD2 matches at 12 bases. The CDR3 covers 15 residues. Germline lookup yields CDR1 MDHEN and CDR2 SYDVKM. With V trimmed by 4 bases and J by 5 bases, 5 bases remained unmatched.